These 24 T cell receptor beta chains were sequenced from one sample in a study of blood T cell repertoires in COVID-19. Here immunoSEQ multiplex PCR was the method, and the copy in TCRdb shows in-frame clones only, minus some. Here the sample spans 240,000 or so clones, more than 75% being singletons. Sequencing input: peripheral blood. The receptors originated from a young woman who had recovered from COVID-19.

The V gene is TRBV6-2 or TRBV6-3, the J gene TRBJ2-2; D is possibly TRBD1 (5 bases). The ends were cut back, 5 bases at V and 3 bases at J, with 10 bases in the middle. From germline, CDR1 is MNHEY and CDR2 SVGEGT. The CDR3 length is 14 residues. The CDR3 is CASSDLQDTGELFF. The DNA for the CDR3 is TGTGCCAGCAGTGACCTACAGGACACCGGGGAGCTGTTTTTT.

The chain combines TRBV5-1 with TRBJ1-1, with TRBD1 matching over 10 bases. J gave up 5 bases and V 4 bases, and 17 bases lay outside the gene matches. Germline CDR1 is SGHRS and CDR2 is YFSETQ. The CDR3 is made up of 18 amino acids. Here the CDR3 reads CASSPPGTGAVAQTEAFF. As DNA, the CDR3 is TGCGCCAGCAGCCCCCCCGGGACAGGGGCCGTAGCTCAAACTGAAGCTTTCTTT.

Remarks on this clone: The limits of the CDR3 on the DNA are not certain, so only TCRdb's listed CDR3 is given. The rearrangement joins TRBV6-1 to TRBJ2-1; the D call in the table, TRBD1, was not verified against the DNA. Inclusive of both ends, the CDR3 amounts to 15 amino acids. The V gene's germline CDR1 is MNHNS and CDR2 SASEGT. CDR3 loop: CASSEEFGQGASGFF.

The rearrangement uses TRBV14 and TRBJ2-2, with TRBD1 identical over 10 bases. The CDR3 extends over 15 amino acids. The V gene's germline CDR1 is SGHDN and CDR2 FVKESK. Germline trimming cut 6 bases from V and 5 bases from J; bases unmatched to any gene: 6. The CDR3 is CASSPLGQGTGELFF. In DNA, the CDR3 is TGTGCCAGCAGTCCTCTGGGACAGGGGACCGGGGAGCTGTTTTTT.

The rearrangement joins TRBV7-9 to TRBJ1-2; the D gene is possibly TRBD1 (5 bases). This CDR3 comprises 15 residues. V was cut by 7 bases and J by 6 bases, with 21 bases left in between. Germline CDR1 and CDR2: SEHNR and FQNEAQ (reference sequence). The CDR3 DNA is TGTGCCAGCACGAACGATCGGGGGATGGGAGATGGCTACACCTTC. Translated, it gives CASTNDRGMGDGYTF.

There are a few counts of this clone. The V gene is TRBV18, the J gene TRBJ2-2; 7 bases are a match to TRBD1. The germline CDR1 and CDR2 sequences are KGHSH and LQKENI. CDR3 length: 16 residues. The junction had 4 bases not matched to a gene; V was cut back by 2 bases and J by 1 base. The CDR3 sequence: CASSPGDSLNTGELFF. Here the CDR3 DNA reads TGTGCCAGCTCACCAGGGGACAGTCTGAACACCGGGGAGCTGTTTTTT.

J is TRBJ2-3 and V is TRBV10-3; possibly TRBD1 for D (6 bases). Germline-derived CDR1 and CDR2 are ENHRY and SYGVKD. This CDR3 has 14 amino acids. V lost 9 bases to trimming and J lost 3 bases, with 16 bases between them. Here the CDR3 reads CAITRTERTDTQYF. The CDR3 nucleotides are TGTGCCATAACTAGGACAGAAAGGACAGATACGCAGTATTTT.

This clone was found once. J is TRBJ2-7 and V is TRBV19; TRBD1 might be the D (6 bases). Germline V gene data show CDR1 as LNHDA and CDR2 as SQIVND (reference sequence). V was trimmed by 5 bases and J by 6 bases, leaving 26 bases between them. The CDR3 consists of 17 residues. The CDR3, as DNA: TGTGCCAGTAGTGTGGGGCCGTTGGCCAGGGGTGCCGGCGAGCAGTACTTC. It yields the protein CASSVGPLARGAGEQYF.

V and J are TRBV29-1 and TRBJ2-1; a weak D match, TRBD2 (6 bases). This CDR3 is 13 amino acids long. With 7 bases removed from V and 4 bases from J, the gap between germline ends came to 14 bases. Germline V gene data show CDR1 as SQVTM and CDR2 as ANQGSEA. The CDR3 coding sequence is TGCAGCGCCACGGGACTCAGATACAATGAGCAGTTCTTC. It translates to CSATGLRYNEQFF.

The V gene is TRBV25-1, the J gene TRBJ2-2, with 7 bases that match TRBD2. Germline values: CDR1 MGHDK, CDR2 SYGVNS. Trimming at V came to 6 bases and at J to 7 bases, leaving 11 bases not matched to a gene. The CDR3 runs to 15 residues. The CDR3 region has the DNA TGTGCCAGCAGCACGGGGGGAGGAAGTATCGGGGAGCTGTTTTTT. This translates into CASSTGGGSIGELFF.

This clone was counted once. The CDR3 DNA follows: TGTGCCAGCAGCTTGGGAATTACTAGCGGGTCGATTTCGGAGACCCAGTACTTC. Amino acids: CASSLGITSGSISETQYF. The rearrangement links TRBV5-6 to TRBJ2-5; 9 bases align to TRBD2. CDR3 length equals 18 residues. The V and J ends lost 0 bases and 5 bases, in that order; junction bases with no gene match: 14. Germline CDR1 and CDR2: SGHDT and YYEEEE.

This chain links TRBV12-5 with TRBJ2-3; D remains unclear. Per germline, CDR1 LGHNT and CDR2 FRNRAP. The CDR3 totals 15 residues. V lost 1 base and J lost 1, with 9 bases in between. Here the CDR3 DNA reads TGTGCTAGTGGTTTGGGGCAGTTGCGCACAGATACGCAGTATTTT. Its translation is CASGLGQLRTDTQYF.

The V gene is TRBV14, the J gene TRBJ2-5, with D maybe TRBD2 (5 bases). CDR1 SGHDN and CDR2 FVKESK come from the germline V gene. Trimming took 5 bases from V and 4 from J, leaving 11 bases between them. CDR3 length: 13 residues. The CDR3 DNA reads as TGTGCCAGCAGCGGGCCCAGCGGAGAGACCCAGTACTTC. This translates into CASSGPSGETQYF.

In the case of this clone: Other nucleotide sequences from this sample produce the same CDR3. The rearrangement uses TRBV6-2 or TRBV6-3 and TRBJ2-1; possibly TRBD1 for D (5 bases). Germline CDR1 is MNHEY and CDR2 is SVGEGT. The V end lost 5 bases, the J end lost 4 bases, and 9 bases lay between the germline ends. CDR3 length: 13 amino acids. This CDR3 reads CASSRDSYNEQFF. The CDR3 DNA reads TGTGCCAGCAGTCGCGACAGTTACAATGAGCAGTTCTTC.

The chain has TRBV5-1 and TRBJ2-6; the D gene is possibly TRBD1 (5 bases). The CDR3 sequence is 15 residues long. Germline CDR1 and CDR2: SGHRS and YFSETQ. Trimming removed 8 bases at V and 1 base at J, with 13 bases between. The CDR3 DNA sequence: TGCGCCAGTAGGGGCGGTTCGTCTGGGGCCAACGTCCTGACTTTC. It specifies CASRGGSSGANVLTF.

The rearrangement links TRBV11-2 to TRBJ1-5; TRBD1 agrees at 8 bases. The junction had 8 bases not matched to a gene; V was cut back by 6 bases and J by 4 bases. CDR1 is SGHAT and CDR2 is FQNNGV in the germline V gene. The CDR3 spans 15 residues. CDR3 DNA: TGTGCCAGCAGGGATGACAGGGGCCTAAATCAGCCCCAGCATTTT. Its protein product is CASRDDRGLNQPQHF.

This clone came up a few times. The rearrangement links TRBV5-4 to TRBJ2-7, with D maybe TRBD1 (5 bases). CDR3 size: 14 residues. Germline-derived CDR1 and CDR2 are SGHNT and YYREEE (reference sequence). Trimming took off 0 bases at V and 8 bases at J, with 15 bases between the two ends. The CDR3 loop reads CASSLEFQGRKQYF. CDR3 DNA: TGTGCCAGCAGCTTGGAGTTTCAGGGAAGAAAGCAGTACTTC.

The rearrangement links TRBV15 to TRBJ2-2, with D uncertain. Per germline, CDR1 LNHNV and CDR2 YYDKDF (reference sequence). V was clipped by 0 bases and J by 5 bases, with 10 bases between them. The CDR3 length is 15 residues. The CDR3 is CATSRDILPTGELFF. The DNA for the CDR3 is TGTGCCACCAGCAGAGATATCCTACCGACCGGGGAGCTGTTTTTT.

This chain links TRBV18 with TRBJ2-7, with D possibly TRBD2 on 6 matching bases. Germline V gene sequence: CDR1 KGHSH, CDR2 LQKENI. V was pared by 3 bases and J by 5 bases, with 11 bases between. The CDR3 is made up of 13 amino acids. The CDR3 DNA reads TGTGCCAGCTCACCGCCGGAGGGGAACGAGCAGTACTTC. Translation gives CASSPPEGNEQYF.

V and J are TRBV7-3 and TRBJ2-2; D is possibly TRBD2 (6 bases). The CDR3 is made up of 14 amino acids. Germline CDR1 reads SGHTA; CDR2 reads FQGTGA. The V end lost 6 bases, the J end lost 5 bases, and 13 bases lay between the germline ends. The CDR3 DNA follows: TGTGCCAGCAGGGAGACTAGGGTAACCGGGGAGCTGTTTTTT. It specifies CASRETRVTGELFF.

This chain joins TRBV13 and TRBJ1-5, with D possibly TRBD1 on 5 matching bases. Germline V lookup: CDR1 PRHDT, CDR2 FYEKMQ (reference sequence). The CDR3 is 14 amino acids. Trimming took 5 bases from V and 0 from J, leaving 8 bases between them. DNA of the CDR3: TGTGCCAGCAGCCGACAGAATAGCAATCAGCCCCAGCATTTT. This gives the protein CASSRQNSNQPQHF.

The chain has TRBV27 and TRBJ2-2; D is undetermined. There are 14 residues in the CDR3. The germline V gene encodes CDR1 MNHEY and CDR2 SMNVEV (reference sequence). V was shortened by 2 bases and J by 7 bases, with 11 bases between the two germline ends. The CDR3 loop is CASSLAPIGGELFF. Written as DNA, the CDR3 is TGTGCCAGCAGTTTAGCCCCCATCGGCGGGGAGCTGTTTTTT.

The chain employs TRBV30 and TRBJ1-5; unclear D gene. Germline CDR1 reads GTSNPN; CDR2 reads SVGIG (reference sequence). The CDR3 totals 13 residues. V shed 3 bases and J shed 0 bases, with 6 bases lying between them. In nucleotides, the CDR3 is TGTGCCTGGAGAAGAGGTAGCAATCAGCCCCAGCATTTT. Protein product: CAWRRGSNQPQHF.

The CDR3 is CASSPSGVQETQYF. CDR3 coding DNA: TGTGCCAGCAGCCCCAGCGGGGTCCAAGAGACCCAGTACTTC. The chain employs TRBV5-4 and TRBJ2-5, with 7 bases matching TRBD2. V shed 4 bases and J 1 base; nucleotides not matched to a gene: 4. The germline V gene encodes CDR1 SGHNT and CDR2 YYREEE (reference sequence). There are 14 residues in the CDR3.